This T cell receptor beta chain was recorded in a study of T cells in tumors after PD-1 blockade (dated by TCRdb to the late 2010s). Looking at the study overall: Patients with prior checkpoint blockade, systemic immunosuppressant use, or recent radiotherapy or other anti-cancer therapy within 4 weeks were excluded. Treatment consisted of either cemiplimab 350 mg every 2 weeks or pembrolizumab 200 mg every 3 weeks. A subset of patients also received ongoing daily vismodegib 150 mg during anti-PD-1 treatment. On average, tumor samples had 25,000 to 30,000 TCR templates (range about 500-100,000) and over 6,000 unique clonotypes, around 20-fold deeper than single-cell TCR sequencing. Paired single-cell RNA and TCR sequencing was performed on site-matched tumors from BCC or SCC patients before and after anti-PD-1 therapy. RECIST version 1.1 was used to assess clinical response.

As concerns this clone: No cognate antigen has been identified for it. No base-level quality is on record; no much larger clone is a single base apart.

Deep TCRbeta sequencing was performed with the immunoSEQ platform. Turning to the authors' computational methods: Only productive rearrangements were exported from the immunoSEQ Analyzer for further analysis. A two-sided binomial test at Bonferroni-corrected P below 0.01 was used to call clones with significant expansion or contraction between timepoints. Bulk TCRbeta clonotypes were assigned T cell phenotypes by matching to single-cell RNA+TCR-seq clones sharing the same TCRbeta sequence. Tumor enrichment of a clone was calculated by dividing the clone's tumor frequency by the clone's PBMC frequency, both taken from bulk TCR sequencing. TCRs were sorted with GLIPH into specificity groups, meaning clusters of distinct TCRs that share CDR3 motifs and likely recognize common antigens. TCRdb's version of the immuneACCESS table is confined to in-frame rearrangements and falls short of the full clone set. An unresolved V gene accounts for under half of the shortfall where checked; the remainder is of unknown origin. The V and J calls and clone size were taken over from that table, and D and trimming were inferred from the DNA. The sample table shows over a thousand clones, and around 72% are seen once. The ten largest clonotypes hold roughly 18% of the sample.

Based on the germline V gene, the CDR1 and CDR2 sequences are SGHDN and FVKESK. V and J are trimmed by 5 bases and 7 bases, and the gene matches miss 6 bases of the junction. The CDR3 sequence holds 13 residues, the cysteine and phenylalanine included. The only DNA kept is the CDR3, 39 bases in frame from the first base. The sample's time point label, in plain terms: before anti-PD-1 therapy. Tumor biopsies were site-matched, taken from the same primary tumor before and after PD-1 blockade. Genomic DNA extracted from tumor biopsies or peripheral blood was used for bulk TCRbeta sequencing, with input ranging from about 616 ng to 6,500 ng. To detect rare clonotypes with greater sensitivity than single-cell TCR sequencing, bulk TCRbeta sequencing was done on the leftover biopsy material. Histologically proven advanced or metastatic basal or squamous cell carcinoma was present in all patients, all of whom were poor candidates for surgical resection. Of the roughly ten patients making up the basal cell carcinoma cohort, seven or eight underwent bulk tumor TCR sequencing. Fresh biopsies were taken from the primary tumor site, and part of the biopsy material was kept in RNAlater for exome and bulk TCR sequencing.

The paper's findings and limits, for the study overall: Most exhausted CD8+ clones that expanded after therapy were novel clonotypes not detected before treatment, suggesting clonal replacement instead of reinvigoration of pre-existing clones. Where the novel T cell clones came from was not determined, and possible sources could include lymphoid organs or rare unexpanded clones inside the tumor or in the tumor periphery. About two fifths of tumor TCR clonotypes were detected in blood, and some novel exhausted tumor clones were observed in pre-treatment blood, which was taken as suggesting peripheral recruitment. Comparisons between pre- and post-treatment samples were the only ones where clonal replacement appeared, with none seen between two pre-treatment samples, a pattern that argues against artifacts from biopsy timing or location.

Sequences were derived from tumor tissue, sampled before anti-PD-1 treatment. This chain is built from TRBV14 and TRBJ2-7; the junction holds 9 bases that match TRBD1. The receptor was isolated from a human donor with basal cell carcinoma. The DNA sequence is as follows: TGTGCCAGCAGCTATACAGGGGGCGCGGAGCAGTACTTC. This codes for CASSYTGGAEQYF.